This T cell receptor beta chain was documented in a study of cytomegalovirus exposure and HLA in healthy donors. Study outcomes and limitations: The number of N-insertions in an Asian-associated ancestry cluster was reportedly below the roughly 620-donor mean in a later analysis. TCR beta chains associated with HLA were, in a later analysis, more clonally expanded than equally common others.

A multiplex PCR was run with 60 Vbeta primers and 13 Jbeta primers. Generated by immunoSEQ multiplex PCR, the TCRdb table keeps only in-frame clones and is missing some. The table shows 90,000 or so clones, with about 80% occurring only once. The V end was cut by 6 bases, the J end by 2 bases, with 19 bases between. The CDR3 is made up of 16 amino acids. Germline V gene lookup returns CDR1 PRHDT and CDR2 FYEKMQ (reference sequence). This clone was seen more than once but under ten times. Its target is unknown. Sample: PBMCs. V and J are TRBV13 and TRBJ2-5, with D possibly matching TRBD1 (5 bases). The clonotype comes from a woman aged 45-65 years in good health and CMV-seropositive. DNA for the CDR3: TGTGCCAGCAGTTTCAATTATCAGGGCAAACAAGAGACCCAGTACTTC. Translating it yields CASSFNYQGKQETQYF.